The 6 T cell receptor beta chains presented below share a single source sample, sequenced in a study of relationships among human T cell subsets. TCR alpha and beta CDR3s were amplified from mRNA by semiquantitative ARM-PCR. Tagged nested gene-specific primers were used first, then communal superprimers amplified exponentially. MiXCR, applied by TCRdb to the multiplex PCR reads, yields one record per CDR3 protein. This table has roughly 7,400 distinct CDR3 sequences, roughly 70% appearing once. Pooled CD4+ and CD8+ T cells were bead-selected with anti-CD45RA to get naive and transitional cells. Sequencing was performed on naive and transitional (CD45RA+) T cells sorted from blood. The receptors were gathered from a man aged 35 to 55 in good health.

The DNA for the CDR3 is TGTGCCAGCAGCAAATATCCGGGACCTACGGGCACAGATACGCAGTATTTT. It is translated as CASSKYPGPTGTDTQYF. J is TRBJ2-3 and V is TRBV5-4; either TRBD1 or TRBD2 may fit D (5 bases each). Germline V gives CDR1 SGHNT, CDR2 YYREEE (reference sequence). The CDR3 spans 17 residues. V gave up 4 bases and J gave up 1 base, with 19 bases separating them. The full variable domain, completed using reference TRBV5-4 and TRBJ2-3, is ETGVTQSPTHLIKTRGQQVTLRCSSQSGHNTVSWYQQALGQGPQFIFQYYREEENGRGNFPPRFSGLQFPNYSSELNVNALELDDSALYLCASSKYPGPTGTDTQYFGPGTRLTVL.

This clonotype was seen once. The genes are TRBV6-5 and TRBJ2-3; the match to TRBD1 covers 7 bases. Germline lookup yields CDR1 MNHEY and CDR2 SVGAGI. The CDR3 has 16 residues. V trimming: 2 bases; J trimming: 3 bases; junction bases outside the gene matches: 8. The CDR3 spells CASSYGSGGSTDTQYF. In nucleotides, the CDR3 is TGTGCCAGCAGTTACGGCTCAGGGGGAAGTACAGATACGCAGTATTTT.

This chain connects TRBV19 to TRBJ2-7; 9 bases map to TRBD1. J gave up 3 bases and V 4 bases, and 7 bases lay outside the gene matches. Germline lookup yields CDR1 LNHDA and CDR2 SQIVND (reference sequence). There are 15 residues in the CDR3. The CDR3 loop reads CASSNGTGSLYEQYF. In nucleotides, the CDR3 is TGTGCCAGTAGTAATGGGACAGGGAGTCTCTACGAGCAGTACTTC.

This clonotype turned up a few times. This rearrangement joins TRBV10-2 to TRBJ1-5; weak D call: TRBD1 (6 bases). In germline, CDR1 is WSHSY, CDR2 SAAADI. V was clipped by 1 base and J by 3 bases, with 16 bases between them. The CDR3 totals 17 residues. The chain's CDR3 is CASSEWGGRGDNQPQHF. CDR3 bases: TGCGCCAGCAGTGAGTGGGGAGGCAGGGGTGACAATCAGCCCCAGCATTTT.

The chain has TRBV10-3 and TRBJ2-1; D gene ambiguous. The V gene's germline CDR1 is ENHRY and CDR2 SYGVKD. CDR3 length: 14 residues. V gave up 10 bases and J gave up 3 bases, with 16 bases separating them. CDR3 nucleotides: TGTGCCACCGCGTTCAGCGCTATCTACAATGAGCAGTTCTTC. This codes for CATAFSAIYNEQFF.

The chain employs TRBV28 and TRBJ2-7; 7 bases agree with TRBD1. The ends lost 5 bases at V and 2 bases at J; junction bases unmatched: 9. CDR1 and CDR2 from the germline V gene are MDHEN and SYDVKM. The CDR3 covers 15 residues. The CDR3 sequence: CASSPSGDSTYEQYF. CDR3 nucleotides: TGTGCCAGCAGTCCGTCCGGGGACAGCACCTACGAGCAGTACTTC.